One sample yielded the 4 T cell receptor beta chains listed below, sequenced in a study of breast tumors, draining lymph nodes, adjacent tissues. Via MiXCR, TCRdb re-called the multiplex PCR reads, giving one row per CDR3 protein. The repertoire holds approximately 89,000 distinct CDR3 sequences, roughly 28% seen once, with 8% to 9% in the top ten. Samples came from axillary lymph nodes draining the breast cancer. The sequencing sample was made of axillary lymph node tissue. The receptors shown here come from a female donor with breast cancer. Some clones in this sample may be carry-over from other donors' samples.

The chain employs TRBV5-8 and TRBJ1-1; D uncertain. Germline V gene data show CDR1 as SGHTS and CDR2 as YDEGEE. The CDR3 extends over 14 amino acids. Trimming took 3 bases from V and 2 from J, leaving 11 bases between them. The CDR3: CASSSTGRNTEAFF. DNA of the CDR3: TGTGCCAGCAGCTCCACCGGCCGAAACACTGAAGCTTTCTTT. Based on the CDR3 plus reference TRBV5-8 and TRBJ1-1, the full variable domain is EAGVTQSPTHLIKTRGQQATLRCSPISGHTSVYWYQQALGLGLQFLLWYDEGEERNRGNFPPRFSGRQFPNYSSELNVNALELEDSALYLCASSSTGRNTEAFFGQGTRLTVV.

This clonotype was seen at least ten times. The chain combines TRBV29-1 with TRBJ2-3, with a possible D match to TRBD1 (6 bases). V was shortened by 3 bases and J by 2 bases, with 18 bases between the two germline ends. The germline V gene has CDR1 SQVTM and CDR2 ANQGSEA. The CDR3 has 16 residues. CDR3: CSVDKGRGGNTDTQYF. The CDR3 DNA reads as TGCAGCGTTGACAAGGGGCGAGGGGGAAACACAGATACGCAGTATTTT.

This clonotype was observed at least ten times. The J gene is TRBJ2-1, the V gene TRBV29-1, with D perhaps TRBD1 (6 bases). CDR1 is SQVTM, CDR2 ANQGSEA, per germline. This CDR3 comprises 16 residues. CDR3 amino acids: CSSAEISGVVGNEQFF. The CDR3 nucleotides are TGCAGTTCCGCGGAAATTTCAGGGGTAGTTGGCAATGAGCAGTTCTTC.

The gene calls are TRBV11-1 and TRBJ2-7, with TRBD2 matching over 12 bases. Trimming cost V 3 bases and J 7 bases; bases outside gene matches: 7. This CDR3 is built from 15 residues. Germline assignment: CDR1 SGHAT and CDR2 FQDESV (reference sequence). CDR3 bases: TGTGCCAGCAGCTTGACTAGCGGGAGCACCGGGGAGCAGTACTTC. As protein: CASSLTSGSTGEQYF.